Below are 25 T cell receptor beta chains sequenced from a single sample in a study of cytomegalovirus exposure and HLA in healthy donors. Sequencing was performed with immunoSEQ multiplex PCR; in TCRdb, only in-frame clones are kept and a portion is missing. The sample has some 59,000 clones; approximately 92% are singletons. What was sequenced was PBMCs. Source of these receptors: a woman aged 18-29 years in good health and CMV-seronegative.

The V and J genes are TRBV6-5 and TRBJ2-5; tentatively, D is TRBD2 (6 bases). The CDR3 has 14 amino acids. Germline V gene data show CDR1 as MNHEY and CDR2 as SVGAGI. V lost 2 bases and J lost 2, with 9 bases in between. CDR3 in amino acids: CASSYGGIQETQYF. CDR3 sequence (DNA): TGTGCCAGCAGTTACGGGGGGATACAAGAGACCCAGTACTTC.

The chain links TRBV18 to TRBJ2-7; 7 bases fit TRBD1. Losses at the gene ends were 0 bases for V and 0 bases for J; bases not matched to a gene: 11. Germline CDR1 KGHSH, CDR2 LQKENI. The CDR3 sequence is 18 residues long. DNA of the CDR3: TGTGCCAGCTCACCACCACTATACGACAGGGCTTTCTCCTACGAGCAGTACTTC. Amino acids: CASSPPLYDRAFSYEQYF.

This CDR3 is CASSLLTGKETQYF. The CDR3 nucleotides are TGTGCCAGCAGTCTATTGACAGGGAAGGAGACCCAGTACTTC. The chain links TRBV6-1 to TRBJ2-5, with 7 bases that match TRBD1. Germline CDR1 is MNHNS and CDR2 is SASEGT. The length of the CDR3 is 14 residues. V was clipped by 5 bases and J by 5 bases; unmatched bases: 8.

This clone was picked up one time. The chain joins TRBV19 to TRBJ1-1; no firm D call. V dropped 3 bases and J dropped 4 bases, with 15 bases sitting between them. This CDR3 is 15 amino acids long. The germline V gene has CDR1 LNHDA and CDR2 SQIVND (reference sequence). In nucleotides, the CDR3 is TGTGCCAGTAGTATGGAGGTCGGGTGGCCCACTGAAGCTTTCTTT. Its translation: CASSMEVGWPTEAFF.

In this sample, this clone turned up once. This rearrangement joins TRBV10-3 to TRBJ2-7, with 9 bases aligning to TRBD1. Germline V CDR1 and CDR2: ENHRY, SYGVKD. Unmatched junction bases numbered 12, after V lost 5 bases and J lost 4 bases. There are 16 residues in the CDR3. CDR3 region: CAISSSAGTGRYEQYF. The CDR3 bases are TGTGCCATCAGTTCCTCCGCCGGGACAGGGAGATACGAGCAGTACTTC.

The gene calls are TRBV7-2 and TRBJ2-3, with 8 positions matching TRBD1. The CDR3 sequence is 13 residues long. J lost 4 bases, V lost 4 bases, and 1 base had no gene match. The germline V gene has CDR1 SGHTA and CDR2 FQGNSA. The CDR3 here is CASSSQGADTQYF. CDR3 sequence (DNA): TGTGCCAGCAGCTCACAGGGGGCAGATACGCAGTATTTT.

V gene TRBV2 combines with J gene TRBJ2-3, with TRBD2 matching over 11 bases. V lost 3 bases to trimming and J lost 3 bases; unmatched junction nucleotides: 2. Germline values: CDR1 SNHLY, CDR2 FYNNEI. This CDR3 is built from 15 residues. The CDR3 loop reads CASSETSGETDTQYF. CDR3 sequence (DNA): TGTGCCAGCAGTGAGACTAGCGGGGAGACAGATACGCAGTATTTT.

The chain combines TRBV5-1 with TRBJ2-1; tentative D call: TRBD2 (5 bases). V was pared by 1 base and J by 0 bases, with 11 bases between. Germline CDR1 is SGHRS and CDR2 is YFSETQ. CDR3 size: 16 residues. This CDR3 reads CASSLSGSSSYNEQFF. The CDR3 DNA sequence: TGCGCCAGCAGCTTGTCGGGGTCCAGCTCCTACAATGAGCAGTTCTTC.

This sequence joins TRBV9 and TRBJ1-4; 8 bases agree with TRBD1. This CDR3 comprises 14 residues. In germline, CDR1 is SGDLS, CDR2 YYNGEE. With V trimmed by 3 bases and J by 5 bases, 3 bases remained unmatched. The CDR3: CASSGQGSNEKLFF. CDR3 DNA: TGTGCCAGCAGCGGACAGGGGTCAAATGAAAAACTGTTTTTT. The variable domain in full, with the rest retrieved from reference TRBV9 and TRBJ1-4, is DSGVTQTPKHLITATGQRVTLRCSPRSGDLSVYWYQQSLDQGLQFLIQYYNGEERAKGNILERFSAQQFPDLHSELNLSSLELGDSALYFCASSGQGSNEKLFFGSGTQLSVL.

The DNA of the CDR3 is TGTGCCAGCAATGCGGGAGGGTGGTTGCAGCAGTTCTTC. Protein product: CASNAGGWLQQFF. The chain recombines TRBV6-1 with TRBJ2-1; 9 bases match TRBD2. CDR3 size: 13 residues. CDR1 and CDR2 from the germline V gene are MNHNS and SASEGT. V shed 7 bases, J shed 11 bases, and the junction held 9 bases outside the gene matches.

This clone has just one count. The chain joins TRBV7-3 to TRBJ2-5; D possibly corresponds to TRBD1 (6 bases). From germline, CDR1 is SGHTA and CDR2 FQGTGA. The length of the CDR3 is 15 residues. V lost 2 bases to trimming and J lost 5 bases, with 15 bases between them. The CDR3 sequence: CASSLGRGTFETQYF. As DNA, the CDR3 is TGTGCCAGCAGCTTAGGCAGGGGCACTTTTGAGACCCAGTACTTC.

This chain joins TRBV4-1 and TRBJ2-3; 12 positions agree with TRBD2. V gave up 0 bases and J gave up 4 bases; unmatched junction bases: 5. The germline V gene has CDR1 MGHRA and CDR2 YSYEKL. The CDR3 consists of 17 residues. The CDR3 protein is CASSQEASGGAADTQYF. DNA for the CDR3: TGCGCCAGCAGCCAAGAAGCTAGCGGGGGGGCCGCAGATACGCAGTATTTT.

This rearrangement joins TRBV7-3 to TRBJ2-6, with D maybe TRBD1 (5 bases). This CDR3 is 13 amino acids long. Per the germline V gene, CDR1 is SGHTA and CDR2 is FQGTGA. Trimming stripped 5 bases from V and 8 bases from J, with 10 bases between. The CDR3 sequence: CASSVQGTNVLTF. Here the CDR3 DNA reads TGTGCCAGCAGCGTCCAGGGAACCAACGTCCTGACTTTC.

This sequence joins TRBV7-2 and TRBJ1-3, with 7 bases identical to TRBD1. Germline assignment: CDR1 SGHTA and CDR2 FQGNSA. The CDR3 consists of 14 residues. Unmatched junction bases numbered 2, after V lost 2 bases and J lost 4 bases. This CDR3 is CASSLNRGGNTIYF. For the CDR3, the DNA is TGTGCCAGCAGCTTAAACAGGGGCGGAAACACCATATATTTT.

The V and J genes are TRBV29-1 and TRBJ1-2; 8 bases line up with TRBD1. Germline assignment: CDR1 SQVTM and CDR2 ANQGSEA. V lost 7 bases to trimming and J lost 6 bases; unmatched junction nucleotides: 7. This CDR3 comprises 12 residues. This CDR3 is CSAETTGDGYTF. Here the CDR3 DNA reads TGCAGCGCAGAGACGACAGGGGATGGCTACACCTTC.

This clone appeared once. The rearrangement uses TRBV18 and TRBJ2-1; tentatively, D is TRBD1 (6 bases). V was shortened by 5 bases and J by 4 bases, with 15 bases between the two germline ends. This CDR3 contains 15 residues. Germline CDR1 reads KGHSH; CDR2 reads LQKENI. The CDR3 reads CASSTYRVPYNEQFF. The CDR3 coding sequence is TGTGCCAGCTCAACTTACAGGGTCCCATACAATGAGCAGTTCTTC.

The chain couples TRBV2 to TRBJ1-1, with D hard to call. This CDR3 is built from 11 residues. The germline CDR1 and CDR2 sequences are SNHLY and FYNNEI. V lost 6 bases and J lost 6, with 8 bases in between. The CDR3 is CASSPQAEAFF. CDR3 nucleotides: TGTGCCAGCAGCCCCCAGGCTGAAGCTTTCTTT.

V gene TRBV27 combines with J gene TRBJ2-1; 9 nucleotides align to TRBD1. The CDR3 runs to 17 residues. Trimming removed 4 bases from V and 8 bases from J; junction bases left unmatched: 15. CDR1 and CDR2 from the germline V gene are MNHEY and SMNVEV (reference sequence). This CDR3 reads CASSSTATDRGADEQFF. CDR3 nucleotides: TGTGCCAGCAGTTCCACTGCGACGGACAGGGGTGCAGATGAGCAGTTCTTC.

The V call is TRBV7-9, the J call TRBJ2-1; 14 nucleotides agree with TRBD2. Trimming removed 4 bases from V and 7 bases from J; junction bases left unmatched: 3. This CDR3 spans 15 amino acids. The germline V gene has CDR1 SEHNR and CDR2 FQNEAQ (reference sequence). CDR3 sequence reads: CASSSTSGRGNEQFF. In DNA, the CDR3 is TGTGCCAGCAGCTCGACTAGCGGGAGGGGTAATGAGCAGTTCTTC.

The rearrangement links TRBV5-1 to TRBJ2-3, with a tentative D call TRBD2 (6 bases). The CDR3 sequence is 13 residues long. CDR1 is SGHRS and CDR2 is YFSETQ in the germline V gene. Trimming took 9 bases from V and 4 from J, leaving 15 bases between them. CDR3: CATAAPGADTQYF. The CDR3 nucleotides are TGCGCCACAGCGGCGCCGGGGGCAGATACGCAGTATTTT.

V usage is TRBV7-2 and J usage is TRBJ1-1, with unresolved D. Germline CDR1 SGHTA, CDR2 FQGNSA. The CDR3 extends over 14 amino acids. Trimming removed 4 bases at V and 3 bases at J, with 12 bases between. CDR3 bases: TGTGCCAGCAGCTCCTATACAGTGGACACTGAAGCTTTCTTT. It specifies CASSSYTVDTEAFF.

The chain couples TRBV29-1 to TRBJ1-1; D is perhaps TRBD1 (5 bases). This CDR3 is 14 amino acids long. V was pared by 0 bases and J by 7 bases, with 15 bases between. Germline V gives CDR1 SQVTM, CDR2 ANQGSEA. This chain's CDR3 is CSVEDQSGQGEAFF. CDR3 nucleotides: TGCAGCGTTGAAGATCAGAGTGGGCAGGGTGAAGCTTTCTTT.

The V gene is TRBV28, the J gene TRBJ1-5, with D uncertain. Between the trimmed V and J ends, which lost 3 bases and 1 base, there was a span of 13 bases. The germline V gene encodes CDR1 MDHEN and CDR2 SYDVKM. The CDR3 has 16 residues. As DNA, the CDR3 is TGTGCCAGCAGTTTTATGGGCCAGAGAAGCAATCAGCCCCAGCATTTT. This translates into CASSFMGQRSNQPQHF.

The chain couples TRBV5-1 to TRBJ2-5; a possible D gene is TRBD2 (6 bases). The germline V gene has CDR1 SGHRS and CDR2 YFSETQ. The germline V and J ends were trimmed by 5 bases and 7 bases, with 18 bases remaining between them. The CDR3 contains 14 residues. The CDR3 spells CASSFSRESGTQYF. The CDR3 bases are TGCGCCAGCAGTTTTTCCCGGGAGAGTGGGACCCAGTACTTC.

J is TRBJ1-2 and V is TRBV30; 9 nucleotides line up with TRBD1. This CDR3 region has 13 residues. V was pared by 5 bases and J by 8 bases, with 9 bases of the junction left unmatched. CDR1 and CDR2 from the germline V gene are GTSNPN and SVGIG (reference sequence). CDR3 sequence reads: CAWGTGFERGYTF. DNA of the CDR3: TGTGCCTGGGGGACAGGGTTTGAGAGGGGCTACACCTTC. The full variable domain, with the rest looked up from reference TRBV30 and TRBJ1-2, is SQTIHQWPATLVQPVGSPLSLECTVEGTSNPNLYWYRQAAGRGLQLLFYSVGIGQISSEVPQNLSASRPQDRQFILSSKKLLLSDSGFYLCAWGTGFERGYTFGSGTRLTVV.